The 21 T cell receptor beta chains presented below share a single source sample, sequenced in a study of cytomegalovirus exposure and HLA in healthy donors. The table came from immunoSEQ multiplex PCR; TCRdb's copy has only in-frame clones and leaves some out. The repertoire consists of about 220,000 clones, with about 90% occurring once and the leading ten covering just under 3%. The sequenced material came from PBMCs. These receptor sequences come from a woman between 18 and 29 years old in good health and CMV-seronegative.

This clone has just a few counts. The chain recombines TRBV19 with TRBJ2-2; 7 positions match TRBD1. The germline V gene has CDR1 LNHDA and CDR2 SQIVND (reference sequence). V trimming: 3 bases; J trimming: 6 bases; junction bases outside the gene matches: 7. This CDR3 is 15 amino acids long. The CDR3: CASSIGDRVSGELFF. DNA for the CDR3: TGTGCCAGTAGTATTGGCGACAGGGTGTCCGGGGAGCTGTTTTTT. Combining the CDR3 with reference TRBV19 and TRBJ2-2 gives the whole variable domain DGGITQSPKYLFRKEGQNVTLSCEQNLNHDAMYWYRQDPGQGLRLIYYSQIVNDFQKGDIAEGYSVSREKKESFPLTVTSAQKNPTAFYLCASSIGDRVSGELFFGEGSRLTVL.

The V gene is TRBV6-5, the J gene TRBJ2-3; weak D call: TRBD2 (6 bases). V was cut by 4 bases and J by 6 bases, with 11 bases left in between. The CDR3 spans 13 residues. Germline V gives CDR1 MNHEY, CDR2 SVGAGI. The CDR3 DNA reads TGTGCCAGCAGTTCCCACCGGGAGGATACGCAGTATTTT. Translation: CASSSHREDTQYF.

The count of this clone is one. The V and J genes are TRBV28 and TRBJ2-2; maybe TRBD1 (5 bases). V shed 8 bases and J shed 8 bases, with 6 bases lying between them. The CDR3 runs 10 residues. CDR1 is MDHEN and CDR2 is SYDVKM in the germline V gene. The CDR3 is CASGAGELFF. CDR3 DNA: TGTGCCAGCGGGGCTGGGGAGCTGTTTTTT.

This clone was seen once. The chain carries TRBV7-9 and TRBJ2-3, with a possible D match to TRBD1 (7 bases). This CDR3 spans 18 amino acids. V shed 4 bases and J shed 6 bases, with 26 bases lying between them. CDR1 is SEHNR and CDR2 is FQNEAQ in the germline V gene (reference sequence). CDR3 region: CASSYDLATGFGWDTQYF. DNA of the CDR3: TGTGCCAGCAGCTACGACCTAGCGACAGGGTTTGGATGGGATACGCAGTATTTT.

This clone was seen repeatedly, ten times or more. This chain joins TRBV5-1 and TRBJ2-1; 11 bases align to TRBD2. Trimming took 7 bases from V and 7 from J; bases not matched to a gene: 13. In germline, CDR1 is SGHRS, CDR2 YFSETQ. This CDR3 comprises 16 residues. CDR3 nucleotides: TGCGCCAGCTATTTAACGCCGGGACTAGCGGTTAATGAGCAGTTCTTC. Translating it yields CASYLTPGLAVNEQFF.

The chain carries TRBV29-1 and TRBJ2-7, with D perhaps TRBD1 (5 bases). V was trimmed by 7 bases and J by 5 bases, leaving 21 bases between them. Looked up from germline, CDR1 is SQVTM and CDR2 is ANQGSEA. CDR3 size: 14 residues. The chain's CDR3 is CSAALLGAEDEQYF. The DNA for the CDR3 is TGCAGCGCCGCTTTGCTTGGGGCGGAAGACGAGCAGTACTTC.

The chain uses TRBV5-1 and TRBJ2-7; D might be TRBD2 (6 bases). Trimming took off 0 bases at V and 5 bases at J, with 12 bases between the two ends. The CDR3 has 14 amino acids. Per germline, CDR1 SGHRS and CDR2 YFSETQ. In DNA, the CDR3 is TGCGCCAGCAGCTTGGGCGGGATCTTTAACGAGCAGTACTTC. It yields the protein CASSLGGIFNEQYF.

The chain carries TRBV14 and TRBJ2-2; possibly TRBD1 for D (6 bases). CDR1 and CDR2 from the germline V gene are SGHDN and FVKESK. This CDR3 is built from 15 residues. The germline V and J ends were trimmed by 4 bases and 4 bases, with 13 bases remaining between them. CDR3 nucleotides: TGTGCCAGCAGCCGACAGGACACCTTCACCGGGGAGCTGTTTTTT. It encodes CASSRQDTFTGELFF.

Details on this clone: The junction departs from the called germline gene at one end, perhaps through a read error. This chain links TRBV7-2 with TRBJ2-3; 9 bases fit TRBD2. The CDR3 covers 16 residues. In germline, CDR1 is SGHTA, CDR2 FQGNSA. The CDR3 here is CASSLAPGLATDTQYF. The CDR3 DNA follows: TGTGCCAGCAGTTTAGCTCCGGGACTAGCTACAGATACGCAGTATTTT. The whole variable domain, remainder taken from reference TRBV7-2 and TRBJ2-3, is GAGVSQSPSNKVTEKGKDVELRCDPISGHTALYWYRQSLGQGLEFLIYFQGNSAPDKSGLPSDRFSAERTGGSVSTLTIQRTQQEDSAVYLCASSLAPGLATDTQYFGPGTRLTVL.

CDR3 in amino acids: CASSRLAGGAGEQYF. CDR3 nucleotides: TGTGCCAGCAGTAGACTAGCGGGAGGAGCAGGCGAGCAGTACTTC. The chain uses TRBV6-6 and TRBJ2-7, with 13 bases that match TRBD2. This CDR3 comprises 15 residues. With V trimmed by 5 bases and J by 6 bases, 7 bases remained unmatched. Germline V gene lookup returns CDR1 MNHNY and CDR2 SVGAGI (reference sequence).

Regarding this clone: The junction shows a germline mismatch at one end, possibly a read error. The rearrangement links TRBV7-7 to TRBJ2-5, with 7 bases fitting TRBD1. The CDR3 loop spans 12 amino acids. Germline V lookup: CDR1 SSHAT, CDR2 FNYEAQ (reference sequence). The CDR3 bases are TGTGCTAGCAGCCCCAGGGGGGAGACCCAGTACTTC. Encoded protein: CASSPRGETQYF. Full variable domain (missing parts from reference TRBV7-7 and TRBJ2-5): GAGVSQSPRYKVTKRGQDVTLRCDPISSHATLYWYQQALGQGPEFLTYFNYEAQPDKSGLPSDRFSAERPEGSISTLTIQRTEQRDSAMYRCASSPRGETQYFGPGTRLLVL.

J is TRBJ1-1 and V is TRBV2; 7 bases agree with TRBD1. V lost 7 bases to trimming and J lost 8 bases; unmatched junction nucleotides: 13. The CDR3 runs to 14 residues. Germline CDR1 is SNHLY and CDR2 is FYNNEI. The CDR3 is CASTKEGARVEAFF. DNA for the CDR3: TGTGCCAGCACCAAAGAGGGGGCGAGGGTCGAAGCTTTCTTT.

This clone was seen once. This chain connects TRBV28 to TRBJ2-5; 7 bases agree with TRBD1. Germline values: CDR1 MDHEN, CDR2 SYDVKM. J lost 1 base, V lost 6 bases, and 2 bases had no gene match. The CDR3 loop spans 13 amino acids. DNA for the CDR3: TGTGCCAGCAGACGGACAGGCCAAGAGACCCAGTACTTC. Protein product: CASRRTGQETQYF. Full variable domain (outside the CDR3, taken from reference TRBV28 and TRBJ2-5): DVKVTQSSRYLVKRTGEKVFLECVQDMDHENMFWYRQDPGLGLRLIYFSYDVKMKEKGDIPEGYSVSREKKERFSLILESASTNQTSMYLCASRRTGQETQYFGPGTRLLVL.

The rearrangement joins TRBV4-2 to TRBJ2-3; 8 bases are a match to TRBD2. The germline V gene encodes CDR1 LGHNA and CDR2 YNFKEQ. This CDR3 region has 15 residues. V was pared by 6 bases and J by 4 bases, with 9 bases of the junction left unmatched. CDR3 coding DNA: TGTGCCAGCAGTCAGAGTAGCGGGGCCCCAGATACGCAGTATTTT. This codes for CASSQSSGAPDTQYF.

The chain links TRBV7-2 to TRBJ2-5; 7 positions match TRBD2. Germline loops: CDR1 SGHTA, CDR2 FQGNSA. Losses at the gene ends were 1 base for V and 4 bases for J; bases not matched to a gene: 6. CDR3 length equals 15 residues. The CDR3 sequence is CASSLVPGRGETQYF. CDR3 coding DNA: TGTGCCAGCAGCTTAGTGCCAGGGAGGGGAGAGACCCAGTACTTC.

The gene calls are TRBV11-2 and TRBJ1-3; D perhaps matches TRBD1 (5 bases). Germline loops: CDR1 SGHAT, CDR2 FQNNGV. The CDR3 extends over 13 amino acids. The ends were cut back, 8 bases at V and 4 bases at J, with 12 bases in the middle. Written as DNA, the CDR3 is TGTGCCAGCGGAGGGGCGGGGGGAAACACCATATATTTT. Translated: CASGGAGGNTIYF. Combining the CDR3 with reference TRBV11-2 and TRBJ1-3 gives the whole variable domain EAGVAQSPRYKIIEKRQSVAFWCNPISGHATLYWYQQILGQGPKLLIQFQNNGVVDDSQLPKDRFSAERLKGVDSTLKIQPAKLEDSAVYLCASGGAGGNTIYFGEGSWLTVV.

The genes are TRBV28 and TRBJ1-2; possible D gene TRBD1, 6 bases. Germline CDR1 is MDHEN and CDR2 is SYDVKM. The CDR3 has 11 amino acids. V gave up 6 bases and J gave up 10 bases, with 12 bases separating them. The CDR3 nucleotides are TGTGCCAGCAGCTACAGGGACCACTACACCTTC. It translates to CASSYRDHYTF.

This chain links TRBV6-1 with TRBJ1-1; 7 positions match TRBD1. With 4 bases clipped from V and 4 bases from J, the junction kept 9 bases outside the gene matches. Germline CDR1 and CDR2: MNHNS and SASEGT. The CDR3 runs to 15 residues. The CDR3 nucleotides read TGTGCCAGCAGTGTAGCCACAGGGGAGGTCACTGAAGCTTTCTTT. Its protein is CASSVATGEVTEAFF.

The chain uses TRBV6-6 and TRBJ2-5, with 9 bases that match TRBD1. This CDR3 spans 14 amino acids. CDR1 and CDR2 from the germline V gene are MNHNY and SVGAGI (reference sequence). V dropped 2 bases and J dropped 5; count of bases not matched to a gene: 3. CDR3 DNA sequence: TGTGCCAGCAGTTACCTCGACAGGGGGGAGACCCAGTACTTC. Translating gives CASSYLDRGETQYF.

In this sample, this clone turned up a few times. This rearrangement joins TRBV28 to TRBJ1-2; D not certain. CDR1 and CDR2 from the germline V gene are MDHEN and SYDVKM. V was shortened by 1 base and J by 8 bases, with 8 bases between the two germline ends. CDR3 length equals 12 residues. CDR3 in DNA: TGTGCCAGCAGTTTATTGAGGTGGGGCTACACCTTC. Translation gives CASSLLRWGYTF.

This chain joins TRBV2 and TRBJ2-5, with 14 bases that match TRBD2. The CDR3 totals 19 residues. V dropped 4 bases and J dropped 5; count of bases not matched to a gene: 15. CDR1 and CDR2 from the germline V gene are SNHLY and FYNNEI. The CDR3: CASSGPTSGRAYGMETQYF. The DNA of the CDR3 is TGTGCCAGCAGTGGGCCGACTAGCGGGAGGGCATATGGTATGGAGACCCAGTACTTC.